The 10 T cell receptor beta chains in this list originate from one sample, sequenced in a study of OX40 agonist ivuxolimab in advanced cancers. Using immunoSEQ multiplex PCR, the repertoire was profiled, and TCRdb retains in-frame clones only, with some absent. The table records 39,000 or so clones, approximately 90% of them present only once. The sample consisted of CD4+ or CD8+ T cells sorted from blood, taken in a trial of the OX40 agonist ivuxolimab. All receptors come from an adult with an advanced solid tumor such as melanoma, head and neck, liver or kidney cancer.

The chain couples TRBV7-3 to TRBJ2-3; no clear D. Trimming pared 1 base from V and 2 bases from J, leaving 13 bases between. The CDR3 contains 16 residues. Germline V gives CDR1 SGHTA, CDR2 FQGTGA. The CDR3 here is CASSLRGGLNTDTQYF. DNA of the CDR3: TGTGCCAGCAGCTTAAGGGGTGGCCTAAACACAGATACGCAGTATTTT. Using reference TRBV7-3 and TRBJ2-3 for the parts outside the CDR3, the full variable domain is GAGVSQTPSNKVTEKGKYVELRCDPISGHTALYWYRQSLGQGPEFLIYFQGTGAADDSGLPNDRFFAVRPEGSVSTLKIQRTERGDSAVYLCASSLRGGLNTDTQYFGPGTRLTVL.

In DNA, the CDR3 is TGCGCCAGCAGCCGACTGACCGGGACTAGCGGGACCTTAGGGGACAATGAGCAGTTCTTC. This translates into CASSRLTGTSGTLGDNEQFF. The genes are TRBV4-1 and TRBJ2-1; 13 nucleotides match TRBD2. The length of the CDR3 is 20 residues. In germline, CDR1 is MGHRA, CDR2 YSYEKL. V dropped 4 bases and J dropped 5; count of bases not matched to a gene: 17.

This chain links TRBV9 with TRBJ2-6; D possibly uses TRBD1 or TRBD2 (5 bases each). This CDR3 spans 18 amino acids. The V end lost 1 base, the J end lost 0 bases, and 14 bases lay between the germline ends. The germline CDR1 and CDR2 sequences are SGDLS and YYNGEE. For the CDR3, the DNA is TGTGCCAGCAGCGTATTTGGTGGGACCAGCTCTGGGGCCAACGTCCTGACTTTC. Encoded protein: CASSVFGGTSSGANVLTF. The full variable domain, rest sourced from reference TRBV9 and TRBJ2-6, is DSGVTQTPKHLITATGQRVTLRCSPRSGDLSVYWYQQSLDQGLQFLIQYYNGEERAKGNILERFSAQQFPDLHSELNLSSLELGDSALYFCASSVFGGTSSGANVLTFGAGSRLTVL.

This clone has a handful of counts. The chain uses TRBV5-6 and TRBJ1-6, with TRBD1 matching over 9 bases. This CDR3 contains 15 residues. In germline, CDR1 is SGHDT, CDR2 YYEEEE. V lost 0 bases, J lost 10 bases, and 5 bases stayed unmatched. CDR3 nucleotide sequence: TGTGCCAGCAGCTTGGGGGGGACAGGGTTATCACCCCTCCACTTT. Translation gives CASSLGGTGLSPLHF.

The rearrangement uses TRBV27 and TRBJ2-3; D might be TRBD1 (6 bases). In germline, CDR1 is MNHEY, CDR2 SMNVEV (reference sequence). The CDR3 sequence is 16 residues long. V lost 7 bases to trimming and J lost 1 base, with 18 bases between them. Here the CDR3 DNA reads TGTGCCAGCATCCGCCGGCAGGGGTCCCGCACAGATACGCAGTATTTT. Its protein is CASIRRQGSRTDTQYF.

V gene TRBV29-1 combines with J gene TRBJ1-1; D uncertain. CDR3 length equals 19 residues. Germline values: CDR1 SQVTM, CDR2 ANQGSEA. The V and J ends lost 8 bases and 0 bases respectively, with 31 bases between them. CDR3: CSPRYRPSRACFMNTEAFF. In DNA form, the CDR3 reads TGCAGCCCGCGATATCGCCCGTCCCGGGCCTGCTTTATGAACACTGAAGCTTTCTTT.

The genes are TRBV10-2 and TRBJ1-1, with D hard to call. V was clipped by 2 bases and J by 1 base, with 8 bases between them. Germline lookup yields CDR1 WSHSY and CDR2 SAAADI. The CDR3 totals 14 residues. The CDR3 coding sequence is TGCGCCAGCAGTGAGAGGGCAGGGAACACTGAAGCTTTCTTT. Translating it yields CASSERAGNTEAFF.

J is TRBJ2-3 and V is TRBV7-9, with 8 bases identical to TRBD2. J lost 3 bases, V lost 5 bases, and 13 bases had no gene match. Germline V gene data show CDR1 as SEHNR and CDR2 as FQNEAQ (reference sequence). This CDR3 spans 17 amino acids. The CDR3 nucleotides are TGTGCCAGCAGCCGGCCTATGGCGGGAGGAAGAACAGATACGCAGTATTTT. Amino acids: CASSRPMAGGRTDTQYF.

The rearrangement joins TRBV4-1 to TRBJ1-2; 9 bases agree with TRBD1. The V segment lost 2 bases and the J segment 4 bases; nucleotides outside the gene matches: 2. This CDR3 is 14 amino acids long. The germline CDR1 and CDR2 sequences are MGHRA and YSYEKL. The CDR3 nucleotides are TGCGCCAGCAGCCAAACGACAGGGGGCTATGGCTACACCTTC. The encoded protein is CASSQTTGGYGYTF.

The chain joins TRBV18 to TRBJ1-2; TRBD1 is a possible D gene (5 bases). The germline gives CDR1 KGHSH, CDR2 LQKENI. The CDR3 runs to 13 residues. Trimming removed 3 bases at V and 11 bases at J, with 16 bases between. CDR3 protein: CASSPDSGQGYTF. The CDR3 nucleotides are TGTGCCAGCTCACCCGACAGTGGCCAAGGGTACACCTTC.